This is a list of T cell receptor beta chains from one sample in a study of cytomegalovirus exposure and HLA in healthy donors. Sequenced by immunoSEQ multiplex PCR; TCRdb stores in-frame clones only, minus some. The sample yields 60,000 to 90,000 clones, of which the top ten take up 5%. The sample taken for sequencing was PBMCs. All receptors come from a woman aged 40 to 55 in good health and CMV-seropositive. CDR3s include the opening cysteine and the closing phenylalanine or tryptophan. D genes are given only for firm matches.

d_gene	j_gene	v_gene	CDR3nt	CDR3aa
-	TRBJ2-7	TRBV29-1	TGCAGCGTTGAAGTCACGGGGGGCGGCGAGCAGTACTTC	CSVEVTGGGEQYF
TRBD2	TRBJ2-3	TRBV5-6	TGTGCCAGCAGCTCCAGACTAGCGGGGAGGTGGGATACGCAGTATTTT	CASSSRLAGRWDTQYF
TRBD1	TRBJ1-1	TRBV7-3	TGTGCCAGCAGCTTACAGGGGGCTAACACTGAAGCTTTCTTT	CASSLQGANTEAFF
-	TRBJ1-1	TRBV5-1	TGCGCCAGCAGCTTTAGTCCAGGGAGGACGAACACTGAAGCTTTCTTT	CASSFSPGRTNTEAFF
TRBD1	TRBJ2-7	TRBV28	TGTGCCAGCAGAACCACAGGGGGAATGGCTCGTGAGCAGTACTTC	CASRTTGGMAREQYF
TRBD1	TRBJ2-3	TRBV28	TGTGCCAGCAGTCTACCCGCAGGGGGTGCAGATACGCAGTATTTT	CASSLPAGGADTQYF
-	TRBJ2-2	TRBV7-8	TGTGCCAGCAGCTTATCTCTTAACACCGGGGAGCTGTTTTTT	CASSLSLNTGELFF
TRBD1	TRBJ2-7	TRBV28	TGTGCCAGCAGTAGTGGAAGGGGGCCGTTTAATAGTCACGAGCAGTACTTC	CASSSGRGPFNSHEQYF
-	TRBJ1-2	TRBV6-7	TGTGCCAGCAGTGCCCGGAGGACAGCATCCTATGGCTACACCTTC	CASSARRTASYGYTF
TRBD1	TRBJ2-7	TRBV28	TGTGCCAGCAGAAGCGACAGGGAGACTGGGTCCTACGAGCAGTACTTC	CASRSDRETGSYEQYF
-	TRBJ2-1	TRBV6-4	TGTGCCAGCAGTGACTCGCCAAGCGGTGAATACAATGAGCAGTTCTTC	CASSDSPSGEYNEQFF
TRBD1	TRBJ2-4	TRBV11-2	TGTGCCAGCAGCCCTGTACGGGACAGAAACATTCAGTACTTC	CASSPVRDRNIQYF
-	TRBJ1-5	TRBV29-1	TGCAGCGTTGACTTGCAGGTGATACAGCCCCAGCATTTT	CSVDLQVIQPQHF
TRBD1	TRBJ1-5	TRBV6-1	TGTGCCAGCAGTGGACAGGGAGGTCAGCCCCAGCATTTT	CASSGQGGQPQHF
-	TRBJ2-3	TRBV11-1	TGTGCCAGCAGCTCATATCGGGGGACAGATACGCAGTATTTT	CASSSYRGTDTQYF
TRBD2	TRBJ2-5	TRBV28	TGTGCCAGCAGTTTCTCCTGGACTAGCGGGATTCAGGTTCGACGGGAGACCCAGTACTTC	CASSFSWTSGIQVRRETQYF
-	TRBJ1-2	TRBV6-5	TGTGCCAGCAGTTACGGGAGGGGCGCTCCCTATGGCTACACCTTC	CASSYGRGAPYGYTF
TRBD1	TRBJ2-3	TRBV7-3	TGTGCCAGCAGCGCCCGTGGCAGGACAGGGCGAGACACAGATACGCAGTATTTT	CASSARGRTGRDTDTQYF
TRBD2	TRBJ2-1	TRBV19	TGTGCCAGTAGTATGGTGGGAGTAGCGGGAGGTAATGAGCAGTTCTTC	CASSMVGVAGGNEQFF
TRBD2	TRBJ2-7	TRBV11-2	TGTGCCAGCAGCACCGTCTCCCTAGCGGCCGAGCAGTACTTC	CASSTVSLAAEQYF
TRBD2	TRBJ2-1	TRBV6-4	TGTGCCAGCAGGATAGATCGGGGGGGTGAGCAGTTCTTC	CASRIDRGGEQFF
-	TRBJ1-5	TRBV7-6	TGTGCCAGCAGTCAAACGGGTAGCAATCAGCCCCAGCATTTT	CASSQTGSNQPQHF
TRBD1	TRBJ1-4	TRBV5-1	TGCGCCAGCAGCCCGGGGACAGGGACAGGAAAACTGTTTTTT	CASSPGTGTGKLFF
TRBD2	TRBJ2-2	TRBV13	TGTGCCAGCAGCTTAACTAGCGGTCGGGTTAACACCGGGGAGCTGTTTTTT	CASSLTSGRVNTGELFF
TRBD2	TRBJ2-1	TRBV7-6	TGTGCCAGCAGCCCCATAGCTAGGCTAGCGGGGGGGCAGAACAATGAGCAGTTCTTC	CASSPIARLAGGQNNEQFF
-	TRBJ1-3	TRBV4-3	TGCGCCAGCAGCCGAGACAGTCTCTCTGGAAACACCATATATTTT	CASSRDSLSGNTIYF
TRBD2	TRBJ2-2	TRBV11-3	TGTGCCAGCAGCTTAGTTCCTCTACTAGCGCCCTACACCGGGGAGCTGTTTTTT	CASSLVPLLAPYTGELFF
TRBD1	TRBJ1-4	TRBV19	TGTGCCAGTTCCCAGGGGGCAGGGTACGAAAAACTGTTTTTT	CASSQGAGYEKLFF
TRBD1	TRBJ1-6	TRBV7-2	TGTGCCAGCAGCTTAGTACAGGGGGCAGGGAATTCACCCCTCCACTTT	CASSLVQGAGNSPLHF
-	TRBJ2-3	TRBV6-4	TGTGCCAGCAGTGACTGGGCTTACACAGATACGCAGTATTTT	CASSDWAYTDTQYF
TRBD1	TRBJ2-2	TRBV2	TGTGCCAGCAGTGAAGCCGGACAGGCGAACACCGGGGAGCTGTTTTTT	CASSEAGQANTGELFF
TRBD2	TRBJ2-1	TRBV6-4	TGTGCCAGCAGTGACTCTTCCGGGGAGGGAAATGAGCAGTTCTTC	CASSDSSGEGNEQFF